This T cell receptor (beta chain) was profiled in a study of T cell repertoires in cytomegalovirus infection. MiXCR was run by TCRdb on the reads, yielding one entry per CDR3 protein. The sample includes some 130,000 distinct CDR3 sequences, roughly 8.2% seen only once; the top ten take about a tenth. V dropped 1 base and J dropped 7 bases, with 8 bases sitting between them. This CDR3 spans 14 amino acids. CDR1 and CDR2 (germline): SGHTA, FQGNSA. This clonotype showed up many times. This TCR derives from a human donor in good health (CMV status not recorded). Some clones in this sample may be carry-over from other donors' samples. Sequencing was performed on PBMCs. V usage is TRBV7-2 and J usage is TRBJ1-6; D unclear. CDR3 DNA sequence: TGTGCCAGCAGCTTAGTTGGGCTAAATTCACCCCTCCACTTT. Translation gives CASSLVGLNSPLHF.